The 25 T cell receptor beta chains presented below share a single source sample, sequenced in a study of T cell responses to AZD1222 COVID-19 vaccine. Sequencing used immunoSEQ multiplex PCR; TCRdb keeps in-frame clones, though not all of them. In the table there are 95,000 to 150,000 clones, about 85% of which are singletons. The sample here was peripheral blood, taken on day 0 of AZD1222 vaccination. The origin of the receptors is an adult in good health.

The rearrangement uses TRBV6-4 and TRBJ1-2; the D gene is possibly TRBD1 (5 bases). Germline V gene data show CDR1 as MRHNA and CDR2 as SNTAGT. The CDR3 has 13 residues. V lost 10 bases to trimming and J lost 7 bases, with 19 bases between them. For the CDR3, the DNA is TGTGCCACTGGGGACGGACTCGCCCGTGGCTACACCTTC. Encoded protein: CATGDGLARGYTF.

The chain combines TRBV29-1 with TRBJ1-1, with 7 nucleotides matching TRBD1. The junction had 6 bases not matched to a gene; V was cut back by 4 bases and J by 1 base. Germline CDR1 and CDR2: SQVTM and ANQGSEA. This CDR3 has 14 residues. CDR3 protein: CSVAIQGKNTEAFF. CDR3 in DNA: TGCAGCGTTGCGATACAGGGGAAGAACACTGAAGCTTTCTTT.

The J gene is TRBJ2-3, the V gene TRBV5-4; 12 positions match TRBD1. This CDR3 spans 15 amino acids. The germline V gene encodes CDR1 SGHNT and CDR2 YYREEE (reference sequence). J lost 9 bases, V lost 4 bases, and 9 bases had no gene match. The CDR3 loop reads CASSPAGQGARTQYF. CDR3 coding DNA: TGTGCCAGCAGCCCCGCGGGACAGGGGGCGCGAACGCAGTATTTT.

The count of this clone is one. This chain connects TRBV5-6 to TRBJ2-7, with 8 bases identical to TRBD2. The V gene's germline CDR1 is SGHDT and CDR2 YYEEEE. The CDR3 is 19 amino acids. The ends lost 4 bases at V and 1 base at J; junction bases unmatched: 19. The CDR3 region has the DNA TGTGCCAGCAGCCTCGCGATTAGCGGGGTCGGAAGGTCGTCCTACGAGCAGTACTTC. This encodes CASSLAISGVGRSSYEQYF.

The chain joins TRBV14 to TRBJ1-2; D unresolved. This CDR3 spans 14 amino acids. Trimming removed 0 bases from V and 1 base from J, with 6 bases in between. The germline V gene has CDR1 SGHDN and CDR2 FVKESK. The CDR3 sequence: CASSQDDVNYGYTF. DNA of the CDR3: TGTGCCAGCAGCCAAGATGACGTTAACTATGGCTACACCTTC. Together with reference TRBV14 and TRBJ1-2, the CDR3 gives the full variable domain: EAGVTQFPSHSVIEKGQTVTLRCDPISGHDNLYWYRRVMGKEIKFLLHFVKESKQDESGMPNNRFLAERTGGTYSTLKVQPAELEDSGVYFCASSQDDVNYGYTFGSGTRLTVV.

The CDR3 region is CASSDIGGGPPYEQYF. CDR3 coding DNA: TGTGCCAGCAGTGACATTGGGGGGGGACCACCCTACGAGCAGTACTTC. The rearrangement joins TRBV25-1 to TRBJ2-7; 7 positions match TRBD2. With V trimmed by 3 bases and J by 2 bases, 10 bases remained unmatched. CDR3 size: 16 residues. Germline CDR1 MGHDK, CDR2 SYGVNS.

The chain has TRBV6-1 and TRBJ2-1, with TRBD2 as a possible D gene (7 bases). Trimming cost V 4 bases and J 8 bases, with 21 bases left between them. Germline V gene sequence: CDR1 MNHNS, CDR2 SASEGT. The CDR3 is 16 amino acids. The CDR3 loop reads CASSVPKGGLNDEQFF. Written as DNA, the CDR3 is TGTGCCAGCAGTGTTCCGAAGGGGGGGCTCAACGATGAGCAGTTCTTC.

The genes are TRBV6-5 and TRBJ2-5; a possible D gene is TRBD1 (6 bases). The germline V gene encodes CDR1 MNHEY and CDR2 SVGAGI. Trimming removed 7 bases from V and 4 bases from J, with 19 bases in between. The CDR3 runs to 15 residues. The CDR3, as DNA: TGTGCCAGCAACAGTTTAGGACAGAGACGAGAGACCCAGTACTTC. It is translated as CASNSLGQRRETQYF.

The chain joins TRBV7-3 to TRBJ2-5; a possible D gene is TRBD2 (5 bases). The CDR3 runs 15 residues. The germline V gene encodes CDR1 SGHTA and CDR2 FQGTGA. V was shortened by 1 base and J by 2 bases, with 11 bases between the two germline ends. The CDR3 nucleotides read TGTGCCAGCAGCTTAATCTCGGGGAGACAAGAGACCCAGTACTTC. Its protein product is CASSLISGRQETQYF.

The gene calls are TRBV7-9 and TRBJ1-4; D call uncertain. V gave up 8 bases and J gave up 5 bases, with 12 bases separating them. Germline V gene sequence: CDR1 SEHNR, CDR2 FQNEAQ (reference sequence). This CDR3 region has 13 residues. CDR3 residues: CASSRGGNEKLFF. Here the CDR3 DNA reads TGTGCCAGCTCCCGGGGAGGCAATGAAAAACTGTTTTTT. Drawing the rest from reference TRBV7-9 and TRBJ1-4, the complete variable domain is DTGVSQNPRHKITKRGQNVTFRCDPISEHNRLYWYRQTLGQGPEFLTYFQNEAQLEKSRLLSDRFSAERPKGSFSTLEIQRTEQGDSAMYLCASSRGGNEKLFFGSGTQLSVL.

The chain couples TRBV25-1 to TRBJ2-7; D is tentatively TRBD1 or TRBD2 (6 bases each). The germline V and J ends were trimmed by 8 bases and 0 bases, with 11 bases remaining between them. The CDR3 length is 13 residues. Germline loops: CDR1 MGHDK, CDR2 SYGVNS. This CDR3 is CASCGTNSYEQYF. CDR3 nucleotide sequence: TGTGCCAGCTGCGGGACAAACTCCTACGAGCAGTACTTC.

Worth noting for this clone: At one boundary the junction diverges from the germline segment, which might be a read error. Other DNA variants within this sample encode the same CDR3. The rearrangement joins TRBV4-1 to TRBJ2-7, with D possibly TRBD1 on 5 matching bases. This CDR3 is 15 amino acids long. CDR1 and CDR2 (germline): MGHRA, YSYEKL. This chain's CDR3 is CASSQDPQGSDEQYF. For the CDR3, the DNA is TGCGCCAGCAGCCAAGACCCCCAGGGCTCCGACGAGCAGTACTTC.

The chain recombines TRBV27 with TRBJ1-2; tentatively, D is TRBD1 (5 bases). Trimming left V 6 bases short and J 5 bases short, with 19 bases between. The CDR3 sequence is 15 residues long. Germline V CDR1 and CDR2: MNHEY, SMNVEV (reference sequence). The CDR3 loop reads CASRPWGDGAYGYTF. In DNA, the CDR3 is TGTGCCAGCAGGCCTTGGGGGGATGGGGCTTATGGCTACACCTTC.

This chain joins TRBV6-5 and TRBJ1-5; D remains unclear. V gave up 7 bases and J gave up 1 base, with 8 bases separating them. Germline V gene lookup returns CDR1 MNHEY and CDR2 SVGAGI. There are 13 residues in the CDR3. The chain's CDR3 is CASTPVSNQPQHF. The CDR3 DNA reads as TGTGCCAGCACTCCGGTCAGCAATCAGCCCCAGCATTTT.

The chain has TRBV28 and TRBJ1-6; no clear D gene. The germline V and J ends were trimmed by 3 bases and 2 bases, with 5 bases remaining between them. Germline CDR1 MDHEN, CDR2 SYDVKM. The CDR3 runs 14 residues. Here the CDR3 DNA reads TGTGCCAGCAGTTTTAGGCCCTATAATTCACCCCTCCACTTT. Protein: CASSFRPYNSPLHF.

This clone showed up just once. This chain connects TRBV9 to TRBJ1-1, with TRBD1 matching 8 bases. The CDR3 runs 13 residues. Germline trimming cut 4 bases from V and 11 bases from J; bases unmatched to any gene: 10. CDR1 and CDR2 (germline): SGDLS, YYNGEE. This CDR3 is CASSTTGEVVAFF. The CDR3 DNA sequence: TGTGCCAGCAGCACGACAGGGGAGGTCGTGGCTTTCTTT.

The rearrangement links TRBV7-2 to TRBJ1-1; no clear D. The CDR3 extends over 15 amino acids. Germline CDR1 is SGHTA and CDR2 is FQGNSA. V lost 5 bases and J lost 0, with 13 bases in between. CDR3 residues: CASSPLLGLNTEAFF. CDR3 sequence (DNA): TGTGCCAGCAGCCCCCTCCTCGGATTGAACACTGAAGCTTTCTTT.

The CDR3 DNA sequence: TGTGCCAGCTCACCACCGTGGGGAGCGGCCGAGCAGTTCTTC. Residues: CASSPPWGAAEQFF. The rearrangement uses TRBV18 and TRBJ2-1; tentatively, D is TRBD2 (5 bases). The CDR3 contains 14 residues. V was cut by 0 bases and J by 10 bases, with 13 bases left in between. The germline V gene has CDR1 KGHSH and CDR2 LQKENI.

The chain is built from TRBV4-2 and TRBJ2-5; no clear D gene. The V and J ends lost 3 bases and 3 bases respectively, with 11 bases between them. Per germline, CDR1 LGHNA and CDR2 YNFKEQ. The CDR3 consists of 14 residues. The CDR3, as DNA: TGTGCCAGCAGCCAGACCATTCTAGAAGAGACCCAGTACTTC. Translating gives CASSQTILEETQYF.

The J gene is TRBJ1-2, the V gene TRBV4-2; TRBD1 is a possible D gene (5 bases). V lost 1 base and J 4 bases, leaving 16 bases between the germline ends. Germline loops: CDR1 LGHNA, CDR2 YNFKEQ. The CDR3 totals 16 residues. For the CDR3, the DNA is TGTGCCAGCAGCCAAGTCCCCCTACAGGATTTCTATGGCTACACCTTC. Translating gives CASSQVPLQDFYGYTF.

The chain is built from TRBV6-1 and TRBJ1-5; D is unclear. The CDR3 extends over 15 amino acids. V was pared by 3 bases and J by 2 bases, with 11 bases between. Germline values: CDR1 MNHNS, CDR2 SASEGT. The CDR3 region is CASSEGRYRNQPQHF. As DNA, the CDR3 is TGTGCCAGCAGTGAGGGTAGGTATCGCAATCAGCCCCAGCATTTT.

The V call is TRBV6-5, the J call TRBJ2-2, with D possibly matching TRBD2 (6 bases). The V and J ends lost 8 bases and 4 bases respectively, with 14 bases between them. The CDR3 has 14 residues. Germline assignment: CDR1 MNHEY and CDR2 SVGAGI. The CDR3 region is CASPPGVSTGELFF. The CDR3 DNA is TGTGCCAGCCCCCCGGGGGTGAGCACCGGGGAGCTGTTTTTT.

V gene TRBV20-1 combines with J gene TRBJ1-2, with D possibly matching TRBD1 (6 bases). Trimming took 3 bases from V and 7 from J, leaving 24 bases between them. This CDR3 contains 16 residues. Germline CDR1 reads DFQATT; CDR2 reads SNEGSKA (reference sequence). CDR3 nucleotides: TGCAGTGCTAGTAGTCTGGGGGCGCGGGGGTCCTCTGGCTACACCTTC. This sequence encodes CSASSLGARGSSGYTF.

The rearrangement joins TRBV30 to TRBJ1-2; D is undetermined. Deletions cut 3 bases from V and 7 bases from J, with 18 bases between. The CDR3 loop spans 14 amino acids. The germline V gene has CDR1 GTSNPN and CDR2 SVGIG (reference sequence). The CDR3 DNA reads as TGTGCCTGGAGCCCCCCTGGGTTTTTTGCTGGCTACACCTTC. Translation gives CAWSPPGFFAGYTF.

This clone was counted once. The rearrangement uses TRBV7-2 and TRBJ2-1; D remains ambiguous. The V end lost 5 bases, the J end lost 4 bases, and 15 bases lay between the germline ends. Germline V gives CDR1 SGHTA, CDR2 FQGNSA. This CDR3 has 15 residues. The CDR3 protein is CASSPDRAQYNEQFF. The CDR3 nucleotides are TGTGCCAGCAGCCCGGATAGGGCCCAGTACAATGAGCAGTTCTTC.